The rows below give T cell receptor beta chains drawn from one sample of a study of T-cell reconstitution after alpha-beta-depleted transplantation in children. Using its own MiXCR run on the PCR reads, TCRdb lists one record per CDR3 protein. The sample consists of 780,000 or so distinct CDR3 sequences, approximately 15% of them appearing once. The material was PBMCs, mostly from graft donor cells, obtained 360 days after TCRalphabeta/CD19-depleted stem cell transplant. The receptors originated from a male patient between 5 and 17 years old who had a stem cell transplant for acute lymphoblastic leukemia, so the T cells may come from the graft donor. Both conserved end residues are part of each CDR3. D genes are given only for firm matches. Only part of the rows carry a size: once, few, many, or a class if the clone is expanded.

j_gene,v_gene,abundance,d_gene,CDR3aa,CDR3nt
TRBJ2-7,TRBV6-1,-,-,CASSEALRSYEQYF,TGTGCCAGCAGTGAAGCGCTTCGATCCTACGAGCAGTACTTC
TRBJ2-3,TRBV9,-,TRBD2,CASSQRTRATDTQYF,TGTGCCAGCAGTCAACGGACTAGAGCCACAGATACGCAGTATTTT
TRBJ1-2,TRBV12-3/TRBV12-4,-,TRBD1,CASRRTGGDYGYTF,TGTGCCAGCAGGCGGACAGGGGGGGATTATGGCTACACCTTC
TRBJ2-1,TRBV7-9,few,TRBD1,CASSPRTGLYNEQFF,TGTGCCAGCAGCCCCCGGACAGGGCTTTACAATGAGCAGTTCTTC
TRBJ1-3,TRBV28,few,TRBD1,CASSLSLDRVTGNTIYF,TGTGCCAGCAGTCTTTCCCTCGACAGGGTGACAGGAAACACCATATATTTT
TRBJ2-5,TRBV5-1,many,TRBD2,CASSPGLAEQETQYF,TGCGCCAGCAGCCCCGGACTAGCGGAACAAGAGACCCAGTACTTC
TRBJ2-7,TRBV12-3/TRBV12-4,many,-,CASSITGPSSYEQYF,TGTGCCAGCAGTATTACAGGACCAAGCTCCTACGAGCAGTACTTC
TRBJ1-4,TRBV5-1,-,TRBD1,CASSGMGQGLEKLFF,TGCGCCAGCAGCGGAATGGGACAGGGGCTGGAAAAACTGTTTTTT
TRBJ2-7,TRBV5-1,few,-,CASSLRPNRGDEQYF,TGCGCCAGCAGCCTGAGGCCGAACCGAGGTGACGAGCAGTACTTC
TRBJ1-5,TRBV7-8,-,-,CATSNRRGVSNQPQHF,TGTGCCACCTCCAACCGACGAGGGGTTAGCAATCAGCCCCAGCATTTT
TRBJ1-1,TRBV4-1,few,-,CASSQETRAGAAMGEAFF,TGCGCCAGCAGCCAAGAAACAAGGGCCGGGGCGGCAATGGGGGAAGCTTTCTTT
TRBJ2-1,TRBV27,-,TRBD1,CASSLYRDRGYNEQFF,TGTGCCAGCAGTTTATACCGGGACAGGGGTTACAATGAGCAGTTCTTC
TRBJ2-7,TRBV12-3/TRBV12-4,many,-,CASTGPPKPYEQYF,TGTGCCAGCACGGGACCTCCCAAACCTTACGAGCAGTACTTC
TRBJ2-7,TRBV5-1,few,-,CASSLATGTSVSYEQYF,TGCGCCAGCAGCTTGGCCACCGGGACGTCGGTTTCCTACGAGCAGTACTTC
TRBJ2-7,TRBV12-3/TRBV12-4,few,TRBD2,CASSTGLAGRWQYF,TGTGCCAGCAGCACGGGACTAGCGGGACGTTGGCAGTACTTC
TRBJ2-1,TRBV2,-,-,CARSRDFYNEQFF,TGTGCCCGCTCCAGGGATTTCTACAATGAGCAGTTCTTC
TRBJ2-7,TRBV12-3/TRBV12-4,many,-,CASSLAGQPRDEQYF,TGTGCCAGCAGTTTAGCAGGCCAACCCAGGGACGAGCAGTACTTC
TRBJ2-2,TRBV7-3,-,TRBD1,CASSLKQGDTGELFF,TGTGCCAGCAGCTTAAAACAGGGGGACACCGGGGAGCTGTTTTTT
TRBJ2-3,TRBV29-1,few,-,CSSARGSPDTQYF,TGCAGTTCCGCCAGGGGTTCGCCAGATACGCAGTATTTT
TRBJ2-7,TRBV4-1,few,-,CASSPRDDSTSYEQYF,TGCGCCAGCAGCCCTCGGGATGATAGCACTTCCTACGAGCAGTACTTC
TRBJ1-5,TRBV12-3/TRBV12-4,-,TRBD1,CASRKDRGGNQPQHF,TGTGCCAGCAGGAAGGACAGGGGAGGCAATCAGCCCCAGCATTTT
TRBJ1-2,TRBV2,few,-,CASSGSQRNYGYTF,TGTGCCAGCAGTGGGTCTCAGAGGAACTATGGCTACACCTTC
TRBJ2-5,TRBV25-1,-,-,CASSEGQETQYF,TGTGCCAGCAGTGAGGGACAAGAGACCCAGTACTTC
TRBJ2-1,TRBV27,many,-,CASSPSVDEQFF,TGTGCCAGCAGCCCCTCAGTGGATGAGCAGTTCTTC
TRBJ2-2,TRBV5-1,-,TRBD1,CASSDRGSKTGELFF,TGCGCCAGCAGCGACAGGGGGAGTAAGACCGGGGAGCTGTTTTTT
TRBJ1-1,TRBV4-1,many,TRBD1,CASSPRDRGYTEAFF,TGCGCCAGCAGCCCCCGGGACAGGGGGTACACTGAAGCTTTCTTT
TRBJ2-2,TRBV4-1,-,TRBD2,CASSLKGGLAATGELFF,TGCGCCAGCAGCTTAAAAGGGGGACTAGCGGCCACCGGGGAGCTGTTTTTT
TRBJ2-1,TRBV29-1,many,-,CSVDGRHNEQFF,TGCAGCGTTGATGGCCGGCACAATGAGCAGTTCTTC
TRBJ2-5,TRBV5-1,-,-,CASSLTGTTYQETQYF,TGCGCCAGCAGCCTAACCGGGACAACGTACCAAGAGACCCAGTACTTC
TRBJ2-7,TRBV18,many,-,CASSPKRDASYEQYF,TGTGCCAGCTCACCAAAGAGGGACGCCTCCTACGAGCAGTACTTC
TRBJ2-7,TRBV5-6,-,-,CASSLTPPYEQYF,TGTGCCAGCAGCTTGACTCCCCCCTACGAGCAGTACTTC
TRBJ2-7,TRBV24-1,few,-,CATSDGGKDEQYF,TGTGCCACCAGTGATGGGGGGAAGGACGAGCAGTACTTC
TRBJ2-7,TRBV4-1,-,TRBD2,CASSHPGTSGTNSEQYF,TGCGCCAGCAGCCACCCCGGGACTAGCGGGACTAACAGCGAGCAGTACTTC
TRBJ2-7,TRBV15,-,TRBD2,CATSSGTSGAYEQYF,TGTGCCACCAGCAGTGGGACTAGCGGAGCCTACGAGCAGTACTTC
TRBJ1-1,TRBV4-2,-,-,CASSLPRGSSEAFF,TGTGCCAGCAGCCTTCCCCGTGGCTCTTCTGAAGCTTTCTTT
TRBJ1-5,TRBV7-6,-,-,CASTVYASGQFSNQPQHF,TGTGCCAGCACCGTTTATGCCTCGGGGCAATTTAGCAATCAGCCCCAGCATTTT
TRBJ2-3,TRBV12-3/TRBV12-4,many,-,CASGERFSSTDTQYF,TGTGCCAGTGGAGAGCGGTTCTCTAGCACAGATACGCAGTATTTT
TRBJ2-5,TRBV7-9,-,-,CASSFSDSQETQYF,TGTGCCAGCAGCTTTAGTGATTCACAAGAGACCCAGTACTTC
TRBJ2-7,TRBV4-1,few,TRBD2,CASSQDTGTSGSYEQYF,TGCGCCAGCAGCCAAGATACCGGGACTAGCGGCTCCTACGAGCAGTACTTC
TRBJ1-2,TRBV4-1,-,TRBD1,CASSPVGTDRRSNYGYTF,TGCGCCAGCAGCCCGGTTGGGACGGACAGGAGATCTAACTATGGCTACACCTTC
TRBJ2-3,TRBV5-5,-,-,CASILTGTSSTDTQYF,TGTGCCAGCATCTTAACAGGGACCTCGAGCACAGATACGCAGTATTTT
TRBJ1-5,TRBV12-3/TRBV12-4,-,-,CASSLKWWAQHF,TGTGCCAGCAGTTTAAAGTGGTGGGCCCAGCATTTT